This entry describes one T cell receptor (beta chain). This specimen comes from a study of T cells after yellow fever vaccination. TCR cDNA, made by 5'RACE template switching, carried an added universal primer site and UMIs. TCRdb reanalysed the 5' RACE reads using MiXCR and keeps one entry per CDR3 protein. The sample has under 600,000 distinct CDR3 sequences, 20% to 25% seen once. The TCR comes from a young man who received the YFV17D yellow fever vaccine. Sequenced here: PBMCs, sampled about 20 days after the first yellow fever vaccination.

The CDR3 sequence is CASSYPTSGGTSTDTQYF. CDR3 in DNA: TGTGCCAGCAGTTACCCTACTAGCGGGGGGACGAGCACAGATACGCAGTATTTT. The chain carries TRBV6-2 or TRBV6-3 and TRBJ2-3; 12 nucleotides match TRBD2. Trimming removed 2 bases from V and 0 bases from J; junction bases left unmatched: 6. The V gene's germline CDR1 is MNHEY and CDR2 SVGEGT. CDR3 size: 18 residues.